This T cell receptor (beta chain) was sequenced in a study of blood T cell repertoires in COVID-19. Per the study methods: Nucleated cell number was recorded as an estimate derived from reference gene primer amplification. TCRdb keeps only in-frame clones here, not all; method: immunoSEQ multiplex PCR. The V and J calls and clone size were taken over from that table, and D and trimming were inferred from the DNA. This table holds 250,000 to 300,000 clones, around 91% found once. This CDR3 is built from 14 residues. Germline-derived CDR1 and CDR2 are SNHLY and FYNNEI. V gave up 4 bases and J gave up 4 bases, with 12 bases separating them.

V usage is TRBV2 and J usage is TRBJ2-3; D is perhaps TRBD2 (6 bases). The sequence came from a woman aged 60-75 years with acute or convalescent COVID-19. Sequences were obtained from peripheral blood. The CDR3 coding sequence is TGTGCCAGCAGTGTGCGGGACTTTGCAGATACGCAGTATTTT. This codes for CASSVRDFADTQYF.